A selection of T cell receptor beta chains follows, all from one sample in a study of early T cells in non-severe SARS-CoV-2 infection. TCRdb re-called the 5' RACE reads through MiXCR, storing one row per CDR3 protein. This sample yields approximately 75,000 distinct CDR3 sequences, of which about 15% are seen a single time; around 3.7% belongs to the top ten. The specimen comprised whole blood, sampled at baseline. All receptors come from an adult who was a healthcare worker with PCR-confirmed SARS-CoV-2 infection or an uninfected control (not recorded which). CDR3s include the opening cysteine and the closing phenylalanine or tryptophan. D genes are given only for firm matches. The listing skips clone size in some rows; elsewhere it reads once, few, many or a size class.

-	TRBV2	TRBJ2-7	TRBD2	TGTGCCAGCAGTGATCCCGGACTAGCGGTCGACGAGCAGTACTTC	CASSDPGLAVDEQYF
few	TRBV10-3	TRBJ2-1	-	TGTGCCATCAGTGAGTCCGGGGGCCTAGACAATGAGCAGTTCTTC	CAISESGGLDNEQFF
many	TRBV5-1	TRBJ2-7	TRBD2	TGCGCCAGCAGCTCCAATAGCGGGAGGGCCGACGAGCAGTACTTC	CASSSNSGRADEQYF
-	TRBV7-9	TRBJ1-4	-	TGTGCCAGCAGCTCCCCAGGGGCGGCTAATGAAAAACTGTTTTTT	CASSSPGAANEKLFF
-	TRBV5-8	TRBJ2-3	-	TGTGCCAGCAGCAGATTAAGCACAGATACGCAGTATTTT	CASSRLSTDTQYF
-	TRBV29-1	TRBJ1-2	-	TGCAGCGACGGACCCACGAACTATGGCTACACCTTC	CSDGPTNYGYTF
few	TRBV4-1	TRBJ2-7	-	TGCGCCAGCAGCCAAGAGTCGGGAACGGGAGAGCAGTACTTC	CASSQESGTGEQYF
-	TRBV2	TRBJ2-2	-	TGTGCCAGCAGTATATACAGGGACCTCGGGGAGCTGTTTTTT	CASSIYRDLGELFF
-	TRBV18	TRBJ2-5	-	TGTGCCAGCTCACCCAGGAAAACGATACAAGAGACCCAGTACTTC	CASSPRKTIQETQYF
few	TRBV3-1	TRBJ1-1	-	TGTGCCAGCAGCCAAGATTGGAGGTCGGGGGCTTTCTTT	CASSQDWRSGAFF
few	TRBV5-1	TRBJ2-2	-	TGTGCCAGCAGTGAAAACACCGGGGAGCTGTTTTTT	CASSENTGELFF
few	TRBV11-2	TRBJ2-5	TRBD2	TGTGCCAGCAGCTTTTCCACTAGCGCCAAAGAGACCCAGTACTTC	CASSFSTSAKETQYF
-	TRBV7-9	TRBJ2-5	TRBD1	TGTGCCAGCAGCTCACACGGGACAGGGGACCAAGAGACCCAGTACTTC	CASSSHGTGDQETQYF
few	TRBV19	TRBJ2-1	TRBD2	TGTGCCAGTAAGAGGAGCGGGAGTCGTTACAATGAGCAGTTCTTC	CASKRSGSRYNEQFF
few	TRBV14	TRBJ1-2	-	TGTGCCAGCAGCCAAGACCAGGCCCATGGCTACACCTTC	CASSQDQAHGYTF
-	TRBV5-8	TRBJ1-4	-	TGTGCCAGCAGCTTGAGGGGGAACCTGGGTGAAAAACTGTTTTTT	CASSLRGNLGEKLFF
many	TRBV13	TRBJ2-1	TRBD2	TGTGCCAGCAGCACCGGGGGGGCCAATGAGCAGTTCTTC	CASSTGGANEQFF
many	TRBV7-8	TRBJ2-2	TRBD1	TGTGCCAGCAGCTTAGCGGGACAGTCCGGGGAGCTGTTTTTT	CASSLAGQSGELFF
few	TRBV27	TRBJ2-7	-	TGTGCCAGCAGCAAGGTTGGGGGGACCACCTACGAGCAGTACTTC	CASSKVGGTTYEQYF
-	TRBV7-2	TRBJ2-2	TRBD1	TGTGCCAGGGCGGGGTACGACAGGGGCCGTACCGGGGAGCTGTTTTTT	CARAGYDRGRTGELFF
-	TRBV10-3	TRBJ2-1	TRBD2	TGTGCCATCAGTGGAGCTAGCGGGAGATACAATGAGCAGTTCTTC	CAISGASGRYNEQFF
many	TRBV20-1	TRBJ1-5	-	TGCAGTGCTAGGGGCGCTGGAGGGAGGGGTAGCAATCAGCCCCAGCATTTT	CSARGAGGRGSNQPQHF
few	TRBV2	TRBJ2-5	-	TGTGCCAGCAGAAGGTCCGTAGGGAACCAAGAGACCCAGTACTTC	CASRRSVGNQETQYF
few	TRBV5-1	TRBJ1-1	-	TGCGCCAGCAGCCAGGGACTTTTGAACACTGAAGCTTTCTTT	CASSQGLLNTEAFF
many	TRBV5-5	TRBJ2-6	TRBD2	TGTGCCAGCAGCATACAGACTAGCGGTTCTGGGGCCAACGTCCTGACTTTC	CASSIQTSGSGANVLTF